This T cell receptor beta chain was documented in a study of early T cells in non-severe SARS-CoV-2 infection. Study summary: Unsorted whole blood bulk RNA was sequenced, with unpaired chains. Study-level findings and limits: A preference for anti-spike CD8 responses marked VDJdb matching, which missed private and CD4 specificities.

CDR1 and CDR2 (germline): KGHDR, SFDVKD. CDR3 length equals 12 residues. Trimming left V 0 bases short and J 4 bases short, with 1 base between. Attachment of unique molecular identifiers to individual cDNA molecules was performed. TCRdb redid the calling of the 5' RACE reads with MiXCR, one entry per CDR3 protein. The sample includes about 49,000 distinct CDR3 sequences, over 3.5% of them seen just once. In its sample, this clonotype was seen many times. The antigen is not known. The sequenced sample consisted of whole blood. The V call is TRBV24-1, the J call TRBJ2-3, with D uncertain. This receptor was obtained from an adult who was a healthcare worker with PCR-confirmed SARS-CoV-2 infection or an uninfected control (not recorded which). This CDR3 reads CATSDLPDTQYF. In DNA form, the CDR3 reads TGTGCCACCAGTGATTTGCCAGATACGCAGTATTTT.